Detailed here is one T cell receptor beta chain. Its antigen remains unidentified. Base-call qualities are not available, and no considerably larger clone is one nucleotide away. The data were obtained in a study of cytomegalovirus exposure and HLA in healthy donors (dated 2017 in TCRdb). Study-level background: An earlier analysis of a few hundred of the donors reported under 300 Gb of sequence data and some 110 million unique TCR beta sequences obtained from 180 million or so T cells. A later analysis re-analyzed previously published TCR beta repertoires from 666 donors and added high-resolution HLA genotyping to study TCR occurrence patterns. The study used immunosequencing to profile the T cell repertoires of 600 to 850 subjects and linked those repertoires to cytomegalovirus serostatus. Besides the first cohort of 550 to 750 subjects, a separate validation cohort made up of over 95 different subjects was used. Across 300 to 500 genotyped donors of the cohort, an average of about 240,000 unique TCR beta nucleotide sequences per donor were sequenced, and 15% to 20% of those sequences were non-productive. A later genetic analysis used genome-wide SNP genotypes for about three fifths of the 666 donors, treating that subset as a discovery cohort. The later analysis used no new phenotypic data to find candidate immune exposures, relying instead on TCR beta sequences and their occurrence across donors. The study aimed to test whether signatures of past pathogen exposure could be identified by cataloging public T cell receptors. An early release that covered about 600 HLA-typed donors contained around 330 gigabases of sequencing data and about 93 million unique TCR sequences. Of the 300 to 500 genotyped donors, 65% to 90% were placed in the genetic ancestry cluster associated with self-reported Caucasian donors. Alongside the repertoire data, information on donor age, sex, ethnicity and CMV serostatus was compiled. Both class I and class II loci were covered by HLA typing, at four-digit resolution. Typing coverage varied by locus: roughly 620-640 donors for A, B, C, DRB1 and DQB1; roughly 510 for DQA1; more than 600 for DPA1; roughly 470 for DPB1. Roughly five DR-DQ haplotypes were handled as single units for association and clustering because linkage in the cohort was strong. To predict cytomegalovirus infection status, the study brought together high-throughput TCR immunosequencing, statistical association of individual TCRs with disease status, and machine learning. In an earlier analysis of roughly 580 of the donors, high-throughput TCR beta sequencing was used to judge whether each TCR beta V gene segment behaved as functional or pseudogenic. All discovery cohort repertoires had been generated using a single sequencing platform.

Receptors were amplified or captured by the immunoSEQ multiplex PCR assay. A mixture of 60 forward primers for TCR Vbeta segments and 13 reverse primers for TCR Jbeta segments was used in the multiplex PCR. A multiplex PCR assay on genomic DNA amplified the CDR3 region of rearranged TCR beta genes. Amplified TCR beta libraries were sequenced as 87-base-pair reads on the Illumina HiSeq System. Regarding the original processing steps: A later analysis counted around 72 million unique TCR beta chains across the 670 or so repertoires, and 9 million to 14 million of these chains were shared by at least two donors. Raw reads were error-corrected and collapsed into unique sequences with a nearest-neighbor algorithm that merged closely related sequences to remove PCR and sequencing errors. CDR3 sequences were aligned to IMGT reference sequences to assign V, D and J gene segments. For a sequence to be retained, a match of at least six nucleotides to both a V gene segment and a J gene segment was required. A rearrangement was called productive if the CDR3 had no stop codons and remained in frame with V and J, and every other rearrangement was called non-productive. CDR3 was defined according to IMGT convention as the region running from the second conserved V-encoded cysteine to the conserved J-encoded phenylalanine. The earlier analysis of a few hundred of the donors excluded sequences that lacked an unambiguous match to a single V gene segment. An earlier analysis of about 590 of the donors classified V segments as functional when productive rearrangements were above 56.7% and as segregating when the standard deviation between donors was above 5%. A statistical classification framework was built to diagnose cytomegalovirus status from the catalog of TCR beta chain sequences. In a later analysis, V and J genes were assigned by comparing TCR nucleotide sequences against IMGT/GENE-DB human TR gene sequences. A later analysis assigned CDR3 sequences and most-parsimonious VDJ recombination scenarios with the TCRdist pipeline. In a later analysis, each TCR beta chain was defined by its CDR3 amino acid sequence together with its V-gene family, and reads lacking a unique V-gene family were excluded. In a later analysis, around 650 highly shared, low-generation-probability nucleotide sequences were removed to address suspected cross-contamination and a sequencing artifact. In a later analysis, a clonal expansion index for each public chain was calculated from normalized within-repertoire ranks of inferred template counts. In a later analysis, generation probabilities were computed with a VDJ recombination model fitted to out-of-frame rearrangements, and the resulting probabilities were checked against IGoR. In a later analysis, TCR-TCR, TCR-HLA and TCR-CMV co-occurrence was scored with hypergeometric tests, and a repertoire-size bias correction was applied to TCR pairs. To estimate false discovery rates, a later analysis permuted the HLA or CMV assignments 20 times. In a later analysis, co-occurring TCRs were grouped using DBSCAN, and TCRdist sequence similarity was added for clustering within HLA-allele-positive subsets. Co-occurrence clustering excluded repertoires with fewer than 30,000 or more than 120,000 public chains, plus five with anomalous nucleotide sharing. This is the immuneACCESS table as TCRdb keeps it, with only in-frame sequences that have V and J called. A part of the clones is gone; compared with another copy, unresolved V genes explain less than half, and the rest is unexplained. V, J and clone size are those of that table, while D and trimming were read from the DNA. The sample contains around 150,000 clones, about 80% of them found a single time. Around 2.2% of the sample goes to the ten largest clones.

Points the paper makes about the study in general: Compared with the roughly 600-donor mean, donors in an Asian-associated ancestry cluster had fewer N-insertions in productive TCRs, according to a later genetic analysis. A further reported finding was that TCR beta sequences accurately predicted the HLA-A and HLA-B alleles for most subjects in the first cohort. Linkage disequilibrium might explain the correlated functional status among segregating V segments, but an unknown experimental factor could not be excluded. Most TCR sequences were seen in very few donors, while some public TCRs were found in many individuals. In a later analysis, the rate of TCR association differed among HLA loci, with DRB1 alleles having the most associated TCRs and HLA-C alleles having the fewest. The classifier was reported to diagnose cytomegalovirus status with high specificity and sensitivity in both the original and validation cohorts. Because some donors lacked HLA typing at each locus, the association tests relied only on the typed subset. For the cohort, immune exposure information was limited to CMV serostatus. A total of around 150 TCR beta chains were listed by the study as associated with cytomegalovirus. An association between a missense DCLRE1C variant and V-gene and J-gene trimming of TCR beta chains was found in a later genetic analysis and replicated in an independent cohort. According to a later analysis, most CMV-associated TCR beta chains appeared to be HLA-restricted, and the HLA associations seemed to be driven largely by CMV exposure. Compared with equally common non-associated chains, HLA-associated TCR beta chains in a later analysis were more clonally expanded and had lower generation probabilities. Presence/absence analyses assumed roughly uniform sequencing depth across donors, an assumption that may not hold. According to the authors, the approach could potentially be generalized to other disease states and immunological phenotypes. Some IMGT-functional V segments, including TRBV6-2 and TRBV6-3, could not be told apart with the 87-base-pair reads, so those segments were excluded. The sequencing pipeline was judged likely to have produced a cluster of highly shared sequence variants as a technical artifact. In this cohort, only TCR beta chains were sequenced, and detectable features were limited by the absence of alpha or paired-chain data. A later analysis associated approximately 17,000 TCR beta sequences with specific HLA alleles at a false discovery rate of 0.05. Broadly in line with IMGT annotations, most TCR beta V segments showed up in productive rearrangements about 87% or about 30% of the time in an earlier analysis of a few hundred of the donors. In vitro tests confirmed that a few of the cytomegalovirus-associated TCR beta chains recognize cytomegalovirus antigens. Over 15 rarely observed V segments, including chromosome 9 orphons, were excluded from the earlier analysis of 550 to 700 of the donors because counts were too low. Several of the top co-occurrence clusters appeared to be linked to parvovirus B19, influenza, CMV and Epstein-Barr virus, according to a later analysis. Assigning TCR associations to individual alleles was difficult when HLA alleles, especially DR and DQ, strongly co-occurred.

The cohort was made up of 500 to 850 healthy bone marrow donors. At the time of sampling, all cohort members were nominally healthy, though unrecorded immune exposures were likely present. The donor tested CMV seronegative, placing the donor among the 350 or so seronegative members of the cohort. A peripheral blood sample was collected from each donor, and TCR beta sequencing was performed on peripheral blood mononuclear cells. Genomic DNA extraction from the blood cell samples was performed with the Qiagen DNeasy Blood Extraction Kit. The junction carries 7 bases between V and J, which are trimmed by 4 bases and 6 bases respectively. The germline V gene (reference sequence) specifies MNHNY as CDR1 and SVGAGI as CDR2. Its CDR3 holds 12 amino acids, cysteine through phenylalanine. CDR3 DNA is the only sequence kept; it has 36 bases, read in frame from the first base.

The sample taken for sequencing was PBMCs. The chain employs TRBV6-6 and TRBJ1-5; the D gene identity is not certain. The sequence derives from a man aged 25 to 45 in good health and CMV-seronegative. The CDR3 reads CASSSSGQPQHF. The DNA sequence reads TGTGCCAGCAGTTCAAGCGGTCAGCCCCAGCATTTT.